This passage covers 8 T cell receptor beta chains from one sample sequenced in a study of type 1 regulatory T cells. Using its own MiXCR run on the reads, TCRdb lists one record per CDR3 protein. The data hold 80,000 to 100,000 distinct CDR3 sequences, with less than 40% observed a single time. Material: CD4+ T cells, either the whole sample or a sorted fraction (not recorded which). The origin of the receptors is a human donor in good health.

CDR3 DNA: TGTGCCAGCAGCTTCCGATGGCGGTTAGCGGCGGGAGTTTCGTCTGGGGCCAACGTCCTGACTTTC. Amino acid sequence: CASSFRWRLAAGVSSGANVLTF. This chain links TRBV7-8 with TRBJ2-6; TRBD2 aligns across 7 bases. Germline CDR1 reads SGHVS; CDR2 reads FQNEAQ. V lost 3 bases to trimming and J lost 1 base; unmatched junction nucleotides: 21. This CDR3 is built from 22 residues.

CDR3 protein: CSAGPIAGGRYNEQFF. The DNA for the CDR3 is TGCAGTGCGGGTCCAATAGCGGGAGGGAGGTACAATGAGCAGTTCTTC. The gene calls are TRBV20-1 and TRBJ2-1, with TRBD2 matching over 11 bases. The CDR3 extends over 16 amino acids. Germline CDR1 DFQATT, CDR2 SNEGSKA (reference sequence). J was trimmed by 4 bases and V by 6 bases; bases with no gene match: 11.

This clonotype was seen more than once but under ten times. The chain recombines TRBV28 with TRBJ2-7, with D unclear. Per germline, CDR1 MDHEN and CDR2 SYDVKM. The CDR3 loop spans 12 amino acids. V was clipped by 7 bases and J by 2 bases, with 9 bases between them. CDR3 residues: CASIGSAYEQYF. Written as DNA, the CDR3 is TGTGCCAGCATCGGAAGTGCCTACGAGCAGTACTTC.

This clonotype was detected a few times. V usage is TRBV20-1 and J usage is TRBJ2-3; D gene uncertain. V lost 2 bases to trimming and J lost 3 bases, with 6 bases between them. The germline V gene encodes CDR1 DFQATT and CDR2 SNEGSKA (reference sequence). CDR3 length: 12 residues. The CDR3 bases are TGCAGTGCTAGACTAACTACAGATACGCAGTATTTT. Its translation: CSARLTTDTQYF.

The rearrangement joins TRBV29-1 to TRBJ2-3, with TRBD2 matching over 8 bases. V trimming: 8 bases; J trimming: 0 bases; junction bases outside the gene matches: 7. Germline V CDR1 and CDR2: SQVTM, ANQGSEA. This CDR3 contains 14 residues. CDR3 amino acids: CSSSAGVSTDTQYF. As DNA, the CDR3 is TGCAGCTCCTCAGCGGGGGTGAGCACAGATACGCAGTATTTT.

This chain's CDR3 is CASSSGRGPQGASYNEQFF. For the CDR3, the DNA is TGTGCCAGCAGTTCAGGTCGCGGGCCACAGGGGGCGTCCTACAATGAGCAGTTCTTC. The chain uses TRBV2 and TRBJ2-1; the match to TRBD1 covers 9 bases. This CDR3 is built from 19 residues. Germline V CDR1 and CDR2: SNHLY, FYNNEI. The trim removed 5 bases at V and 1 base at J, leaving 15 bases unmatched.

The chain couples TRBV29-1 to TRBJ1-3, with D maybe TRBD1 (5 bases). The CDR3 is 14 residues long. Germline CDR1 is SQVTM and CDR2 is ANQGSEA. Trimming removed 7 bases from V and 0 bases from J, with 13 bases in between. The CDR3 is CSAGDGFSGNTIYF. The CDR3 DNA is TGCAGCGCCGGGGACGGATTCTCTGGAAACACCATATATTTT.

This clonotype was seen a few times. This CDR3 is CASSPFSPSYEQYF. CDR3 sequence (DNA): TGTGCCAGCTCACCATTTAGTCCCTCCTACGAGCAGTACTTC. The chain couples TRBV18 to TRBJ2-7; D uncertain. CDR1 is KGHSH, CDR2 LQKENI, per germline. With 2 bases removed from V and 0 bases from J, the gap between germline ends came to 8 bases. The CDR3 length is 14 residues.